The entry below describes one T cell receptor beta chain. There is no known antigen for this receptor. The input lacks base qualities; no much larger clone sits a single base away. Reading from cysteine to phenylalanine, the CDR3 counts 14 amino acids. Only the CDR3 part of the read is kept: 42 bases, read in frame from the first base. V is trimmed back by 0 bases and J by 10 bases, and the junction contains 6 bases that no gene match accounts for. Via the germline V gene, CDR1 is SGDLS and CDR2 YYNGEE. In total, just over 650 healthy bone marrow donors made up the cohort. All cohort members were sampled while nominally healthy, although unrecorded immune exposures were likely present. The donor tested CMV seropositive, placing the donor among the roughly 300 seropositive members of the cohort. Each donor provided a peripheral blood sample, and peripheral blood mononuclear cells were used for TCR beta sequencing. Genomic DNA extraction from the blood cell samples was performed with the Qiagen DNeasy Blood Extraction Kit.

Library construction relied on the immunoSEQ multiplex PCR assay. The multiplex PCR relied on a mix of 60 forward primers for TCR Vbeta segments and 13 reverse primers for TCR Jbeta segments. Amplification of the CDR3 region of rearranged TCR beta genes was performed with a multiplex PCR assay on genomic DNA. Amplified TCR beta libraries were sequenced as 87-base-pair reads on the Illumina HiSeq System. In the authors' own workflow: A later analysis tallied roughly 78 million unique TCR beta chains across the 666 repertoires, and roughly 11 million of those chains were shared by two or more donors. Raw reads were error-corrected and collapsed into unique sequences with a nearest-neighbor algorithm that merged closely related sequences to remove PCR and sequencing errors. To assign V, D and J gene segments, CDR3 sequences were aligned to IMGT reference sequences. For a sequence to be retained, a match of at least six nucleotides to both a V gene segment and a J gene segment was required. A rearrangement was called productive if the CDR3 had no stop codons and remained in frame with V and J, and every other rearrangement was called non-productive. CDR3 was defined according to IMGT convention as the region running from the second conserved V-encoded cysteine to the conserved J-encoded phenylalanine. The earlier analysis of some 540 of the donors excluded any sequence lacking an unambiguous match to a single V gene segment. An earlier analysis of 500 to 700 of the donors classified V segments as functional when productive rearrangements were above 56.7% and as segregating when the standard deviation between donors was above 5%. A statistical classification framework was developed to diagnose cytomegalovirus status using the catalog of TCR beta chain sequences. V and J gene assignment, in a later analysis, came from comparing TCR nucleotide sequences with IMGT/GENE-DB human TR gene sequences. In a later analysis, CDR3 sequences and most-parsimonious VDJ recombination scenarios were assigned using the TCRdist pipeline. In a later analysis, each TCR beta chain was defined by its CDR3 amino acid sequence together with its V-gene family, and reads without a unique V-gene family were excluded. A later analysis removed several hundred highly shared, low-generation-probability nucleotide sequences to deal with suspected cross-contamination and a sequencing artifact. In a later analysis, a clonal expansion index for each public chain was calculated from normalized within-repertoire ranks of inferred template counts. In a later analysis, generation probabilities were computed with a VDJ recombination model fitted to out-of-frame rearrangements, and the resulting probabilities were checked against IGoR. In a later analysis, hypergeometric tests were used to score TCR-TCR, TCR-HLA and TCR-CMV co-occurrence, with a repertoire-size bias correction applied to TCR pairs. To estimate false discovery rates, a later analysis permuted the HLA or CMV assignments 20 times. A later analysis grouped co-occurring TCRs with DBSCAN, adding TCRdist sequence similarity when clustering within HLA-allele-positive subsets. For co-occurrence clustering, repertoires with fewer than 30,000 or more than 120,000 public chains were excluded, along with roughly five repertoires with anomalous nucleotide sharing. TCRdb's version of the immuneACCESS table is confined to in-frame rearrangements and falls short of the full clone set. An unresolved V gene accounts for under half of the shortfall where checked; the remainder is of unknown origin. V and J calls and clone size are those listed in that table; D and trimming were worked out from the DNA. The sample table lists around 100,000 clones, about three quarters of them with a count of one. Roughly 13% of the sample comes from the top ten.

The sample belongs to a study of cytomegalovirus exposure and HLA in healthy donors (dated by TCRdb to 2016 to 2017). Regarding the study in general: An earlier analysis of approximately 590 of the donors reported 250 to 300 Gb of sequence data and roughly 110 million unique TCR beta sequences from roughly 180 million T cells. Roughly 300 gigabases of sequencing data and 91 million or so unique TCR sequences made up an early release that covered some 640 HLA-typed donors. Among the roughly 400 genotyped donors, 81% belonged to the genetic ancestry cluster associated with self-reported Caucasian donors. The aim of the study was to test whether cataloging public T cell receptors could identify signatures of past pathogen exposure. The study profiled the T cell repertoires of 550 to 700 subjects by immunosequencing and related them to cytomegalovirus serostatus. A separate validation cohort of 100 to 150 different subjects was used in addition to the roughly 620-subject first cohort. High-throughput TCR immunosequencing, statistical association of individual TCRs with disease status, and machine learning were combined to predict cytomegalovirus infection status. To study patterns of TCR occurrence, a later analysis re-analyzed previously published TCR beta repertoires from 600 to 750 donors and added high-resolution HLA genotyping. The later analysis used no new phenotypic data to find candidate immune exposures, relying instead on TCR beta sequences and their occurrence across donors. An earlier analysis of 587 of the donors applied high-throughput TCR beta sequencing to assess whether each TCR beta V gene segment acted as functional or pseudogenic. Donor age, sex, ethnicity and CMV serostatus were compiled alongside the repertoire data. A later genetic analysis used genome-wide SNP genotypes for about 60% of the roughly 700 donors, treating that subset as a discovery cohort. Every discovery cohort repertoire had been produced on one sequencing platform. HLA typing included class I and class II loci at four-digit resolution. Typing coverage differed by locus: A, B, C, DRB1 and DQB1 were typed in about 620-640 donors, DQA1 in 522, DPA1 in some 610, and DPB1 in approximately 450. Five DR-DQ haplotypes were treated as single units for association and clustering because of strong linkage in the cohort. Among over 350 genotyped donors of the cohort, an average of approximately 240,000 unique TCR beta nucleotide sequences were sequenced per donor, around 20% of them non-productive. General findings and caveats noted by the study authors: Because some donors lacked HLA typing at each locus, the association tests relied only on the typed subset. According to a later analysis, parvovirus B19, influenza, CMV and Epstein-Barr virus appeared linked to several top co-occurrence clusters. V-gene and J-gene trimming of TCR beta chains was associated with a missense DCLRE1C variant in a later genetic analysis, and the association was replicated in an independent cohort. Correlated functional status among segregating V segments might reflect linkage disequilibrium, but an unknown experimental factor could not be ruled out. Broadly in line with IMGT annotations, most TCR beta V segments showed up in productive rearrangements about 87% or about 30% of the time in an earlier analysis of several hundred of the donors. The study gave a list of some 150 TCR beta chains associated with cytomegalovirus. Most CMV-associated TCR beta chains appeared to be HLA-restricted in a later analysis, and the HLA associations seemed to be driven largely by CMV exposure. Because counts were too low, approximately 18 rarely observed V segments, including chromosome 9 orphons, were excluded from the earlier analysis of several hundred of the donors. A further reported finding was that TCR beta sequences accurately predicted the HLA-A and HLA-B alleles for most subjects in the first cohort. In vitro tests confirmed that a few of the cytomegalovirus-associated TCR beta chains recognize cytomegalovirus antigens. This cohort had only TCR beta chains sequenced, and the lack of alpha or paired-chain data limited which features could be detected. The sequencing pipeline was judged likely to have produced a cluster of highly shared sequence variants as a technical artifact. The classifier was reported to diagnose cytomegalovirus status with high specificity and sensitivity in both the original cohort and the validation cohort. Most TCR sequences were seen in very few donors, while some public TCRs were found in many individuals. Roughly uniform sequencing depth across donors was assumed in presence/absence analyses, although this assumption may not hold. For the cohort, immune exposure information was limited to CMV serostatus. A later analysis associated 15,000 or so TCR beta sequences with specific HLA alleles at a false discovery rate of 0.05. When HLA alleles, especially DR and DQ, strongly co-occurred, attributing TCR associations to individual alleles was difficult. Some IMGT-functional V segments, including TRBV6-2 and TRBV6-3, could not be told apart with the 87-base-pair reads, so those segments were excluded. It was suggested by the authors that the approach could potentially be generalized to other disease states and immunological phenotypes. According to a later analysis, TCR association rates differed among HLA loci, with DRB1 alleles showing the most associated TCRs and HLA-C alleles showing the fewest. A later genetic analysis reported fewer N-insertions in productive TCRs among donors in an Asian-associated ancestry cluster than the roughly 700-donor mean. In a later analysis, HLA-associated TCR beta chains were found to be more clonally expanded and to have lower generation probabilities than equally common non-associated chains.

This clonotype was obtained from a male donor in good health and CMV-seropositive. Recombination connected TRBV9 to TRBJ1-1; the junction holds 10 bases that match TRBD1. Sequencing used PBMCs. The nucleotides read TGTGCCAGCAGCGTAGGCGACAGGGGGCGTTCAGCTTTCTTT. This is translated as CASSVGDRGRSAFF.